This T cell receptor beta chain was documented in a study of shared clonotypes between healthy human individuals. Whole-study context: The donor pool was made up of two women and three men aged 18 to 49. Regarding the study as a whole: Memory subsets had estimated richness that was generally smaller than that of naive subsets.

The assay was immunoSEQ multiplex PCR, and TCRdb's table has in-frame clones only and misses some. The data contain millions of clones, 90% to 95% of them singletons. A word on this clone: The target antigen is unknown.

Trimming took off 7 bases at V and 4 bases at J, with 15 bases between the two ends. The germline CDR1 and CDR2 sequences are SGHRS and YFSETQ. The CDR3 extends over 14 amino acids. Input material: naive CD4+ T cells sorted from blood. Subset: CD45RA+ positively selected. The rearrangement joins TRBV5-1 to TRBJ1-5; D is perhaps TRBD1 (5 bases). This TCR was recovered from a man younger than 35 in good health. CDR3 region: CASRATGANQPQHF. Written as DNA, the CDR3 is TGCGCCAGCCGTGCGACCGGGGCTAATCAGCCCCAGCATTTT. Supplemented by reference TRBV5-1 and TRBJ1-5, the full variable domain reads KAGVTQTPRYLIKTRGQQVTLSCSPISGHRSVSWYQQTPGQGLQFLFEYFSETQRNKGNFPGRFSGRQFSNSRSEMNVSTLELGDSALYLCASRATGANQPQHFGDGTRLSIL.